This TCR beta chain was sequenced in a study of OX40 agonist ivuxolimab in advanced cancers. The V end was cut by 3 bases, the J end by 4 bases, with 2 bases between. This CDR3 has 11 residues. Looked up from germline, CDR1 is SGHDT and CDR2 is YYEEEE. Clones were sequenced by immunoSEQ multiplex PCR, and TCRdb holds only the in-frame ones, with some missing. Of nearly 45,000 clones listed, over 65% are singletons. This clone was detected only a few times. The chain couples TRBV5-6 to TRBJ1-5; the D is unclear. The sequenced sample was CD4+ or CD8+ T cells sorted from blood, obtained in a trial of the OX40 agonist ivuxolimab. This clonotype was sampled from an adult with an advanced solid tumor such as melanoma, head and neck, liver or kidney cancer. Here the CDR3 DNA reads TGTGCCAGCAGCTATAATCAGCCCCAGCATTTT. It specifies CASSYNQPQHF.